These 24 T cell receptor beta chains share one sample of origin, sequenced in a study of T cells in Graves' hyperthyroidism and ophthalmopathy. Amplification of TCR beta CDR3 regions used RNA as the template. HTBI primers were used for first-round RT-PCR of the TCR CDR3. Via MiXCR, TCRdb re-called the multiplex PCR reads, giving one row per CDR3 protein. In the table there are 600,000 to 900,000 distinct CDR3 sequences, about 16% of which are singletons. Source material: blood. The receptor source for this set is a man between 18 and 29 years old with Graves' hyperthyroidism.

This clonotype has only a few counts. V and J are TRBV10-1 and TRBJ2-1, with 11 bases aligning to TRBD2. The CDR3 has 15 amino acids. Losses at the gene ends were 6 bases for V and 6 bases for J; bases not matched to a gene: 7. Germline CDR1 is WNHNN and CDR2 is SYGVQD (reference sequence). CDR3 in DNA: TGCGCCAGCAGAGGGGGACTAGCGGACGGCAATGAGCAGTTCTTC. Translating it yields CASRGGLADGNEQFF.

This clonotype showed up just a few times. The chain combines TRBV12-5 with TRBJ2-7, with D hard to call. CDR3 length equals 15 residues. The germline V gene encodes CDR1 LGHNT and CDR2 FRNRAP. V was clipped by 4 bases and J by 2 bases, with 15 bases between them. This chain's CDR3 is CASGSSNSPPYEQYF. The DNA of the CDR3 is TGTGCTAGTGGTTCCTCTAACTCTCCTCCCTACGAGCAGTACTTC.

This chain links TRBV19 with TRBJ1-5, with TRBD1 matching over 7 bases. The CDR3 runs to 12 residues. Trimming cost V 8 bases and J 3 bases; bases outside gene matches: 1. CDR1 and CDR2 from the germline V gene are LNHDA and SQIVND (reference sequence). The CDR3: CASQGDNQPQHF. The CDR3 DNA follows: TGTGCCAGTCAGGGGGACAATCAGCCCCAGCATTTT. The variable domain in full, completed from reference TRBV19 and TRBJ1-5, reads DGGITQSPKYLFRKEGQNVTLSCEQNLNHDAMYWYRQDPGQGLRLIYYSQIVNDFQKGDIAEGYSVSREKKESFPLTVTSAQKNPTAFYLCASQGDNQPQHFGDGTRLSIL.

This clonotype was counted at least ten times. This sequence joins TRBV2 and TRBJ1-1; no clear D. Looked up from germline, CDR1 is SNHLY and CDR2 is FYNNEI. This CDR3 has 14 residues. The V end was cut by 6 bases, the J end by 0 bases, with 11 bases between. The CDR3, as DNA: TGTGCCAGCAGCCCCAGACGGATGAACACTGAAGCTTTCTTT. It codes for CASSPRRMNTEAFF.

Regarding this clonotype: A much larger clone differs by one base, so this may be a read error. The chain combines TRBV12-3 or TRBV12-4 with TRBJ1-5; no clear D gene. The CDR3 totals 14 residues. As DNA, the CDR3 is TGTGCCAGCAGTTTAGGGCAGGTCGCTGCGCCCCATCATTTT. Translation gives CASSLGQVAAPHHF.

Concerning this clonotype: A single base separates this from a much larger clone, so it may be a read error. The V and J genes are TRBV6-2 or TRBV6-3 and TRBJ2-3; no reliable D call. Germline CDR1 and CDR2: MNHEY and SVGEGT. The CDR3 spans 14 residues. Between the trimmed V and J ends, which lost 5 bases and 2 bases, there was a span of 11 bases. The CDR3 loop is CASSVGFTTDTQYF. The CDR3 DNA reads as TGTGCCAGCAGTGTTGGATTCACCACAGATACGCAGTATTTT.

The chain has TRBV2 and TRBJ2-7; TRBD1 aligns across 9 bases. The CDR3 contains 11 residues. With 11 bases clipped from V and 2 bases from J, the junction kept 1 base outside the gene matches. Germline V gene data show CDR1 as SNHLY and CDR2 as FYNNEI. The CDR3 reads CAGQGPYEQYF. For the CDR3, the DNA is TGTGCCGGACAGGGGCCCTACGAGCAGTACTTC.

This clonotype was seen many times. This chain joins TRBV28 and TRBJ1-6; D not resolved. V gave up 4 bases and J gave up 6 bases, with 10 bases separating them. There are 14 residues in the CDR3. Germline CDR1 reads MDHEN; CDR2 reads SYDVKM. As DNA, the CDR3 is TGTGCCAGCAGTTCCGAGCCTTTTAATTCACCCCTCCACTTT. It codes for CASSSEPFNSPLHF.

This clonotype was seen repeatedly, ten times or more. The chain is built from TRBV2 and TRBJ2-5; D ambiguous. Germline V gene data show CDR1 as SNHLY and CDR2 as FYNNEI. V was cut by 5 bases and J by 5 bases, with 9 bases left in between. The CDR3 is made up of 12 amino acids. CDR3 protein: CASSQREETQYF. DNA of the CDR3: TGTGCCAGCAGTCAAAGAGAGGAGACCCAGTACTTC.

The chain combines TRBV29-1 with TRBJ1-2; 7 nucleotides align to TRBD1. There are 12 residues in the CDR3. CDR1 is SQVTM, CDR2 ANQGSEA, per germline. Trimming cost V 7 bases and J 6 bases; bases outside gene matches: 8. The chain's CDR3 is CSAYRGDHGYTF. In DNA form, the CDR3 reads TGCAGCGCCTACAGGGGAGATCATGGCTACACCTTC.

This clonotype was found many times. The chain carries TRBV29-1 and TRBJ2-7; 7 bases map to TRBD1. The CDR3 has 13 residues. V was clipped by 4 bases and J by 7 bases; unmatched bases: 10. The germline CDR1 and CDR2 sequences are SQVTM and ANQGSEA. CDR3 sequence: CSVGKTGTLEQYF. DNA of the CDR3: TGCAGCGTTGGGAAGACAGGGACCTTGGAGCAGTACTTC.

The gene calls are TRBV6-1 and TRBJ1-1, with a weak D call TRBD1 (6 bases). The CDR3 length is 14 residues. Looked up from germline, CDR1 is MNHNS and CDR2 is SASEGT. V lost 2 bases and J 4 bases, leaving 11 bases between the germline ends. For the CDR3, the DNA is TGTGCCAGCAGTGAAAACAGGGACGGCACTGAAGCTTTCTTT. As protein: CASSENRDGTEAFF.

V usage is TRBV4-1 and J usage is TRBJ2-3; the match to TRBD2 covers 7 bases. The ends lost 3 bases at V and 5 bases at J; junction bases unmatched: 11. This CDR3 contains 16 residues. Per the germline V gene, CDR1 is MGHRA and CDR2 is YSYEKL. The CDR3 nucleotides read TGCGCCAGCAGCCATGCATGGGAACGCGGGGGAGATACGCAGTATTTT. It yields the protein CASSHAWERGGDTQYF.

V gene TRBV19 combines with J gene TRBJ1-4; the D gene is possibly TRBD1 (6 bases). Trimming took 3 bases from V and 4 from J, leaving 12 bases between them. The V gene's germline CDR1 is LNHDA and CDR2 SQIVND (reference sequence). This CDR3 has 15 amino acids. In DNA form, the CDR3 reads TGTGCCAGTAGTATCCGGACAGCGAATAATGAAAAACTGTTTTTT. It translates to CASSIRTANNEKLFF.

This clonotype showed up just a few times. V gene TRBV5-1 combines with J gene TRBJ2-5; a weak D match, TRBD1 (6 bases). This CDR3 contains 16 residues. The V end was cut by 4 bases, the J end by 2 bases, with 18 bases between. Germline V CDR1 and CDR2: SGHRS, YFSETQ. DNA of the CDR3: TGCGCCAGCAGCACCGGACAGAGCGGAGATCAAGAGACCCAGTACTTC. Its protein product is CASSTGQSGDQETQYF.

The V gene is TRBV19, the J gene TRBJ1-4; 7 nucleotides align to TRBD1. Germline assignment: CDR1 LNHDA and CDR2 SQIVND (reference sequence). The CDR3 length is 14 residues. Germline trimming cut 8 bases from V and 6 bases from J; bases unmatched to any gene: 9. The CDR3 region has the DNA TGTGCCAGTTACTCGACAGGGAGAGATGAAAAACTGTTTTTT. It encodes CASYSTGRDEKLFF.

This clonotype was counted many times. The CDR3 protein is CASSWSRGLETQYF. DNA for the CDR3: TGTGCCAGCAGTTGGAGCAGGGGGCTGGAGACCCAGTACTTC. This sequence joins TRBV6-2 or TRBV6-3 and TRBJ2-5; the match to TRBD1 covers 8 bases. The ends lost 4 bases at V and 5 bases at J; junction bases unmatched: 6. Germline lookup yields CDR1 MNHEY and CDR2 SVGEGT. This CDR3 comprises 14 residues.

This clonotype was counted many times. The chain uses TRBV2 and TRBJ2-5; 12 bases map to TRBD1. Germline CDR1 reads SNHLY; CDR2 reads FYNNEI. This CDR3 is 14 amino acids long. The V and J ends lost 7 bases and 3 bases, in that order; junction bases with no gene match: 3. CDR3 nucleotides: TGTGCCAGCAAGGGGACAGGGGGCGAAGAGACCCAGTACTTC. Translated: CASKGTGGEETQYF.

The chain is built from TRBV7-2 and TRBJ1-1; 9 bases map to TRBD1. The CDR3 length is 16 residues. CDR1 SGHTA and CDR2 FQGNSA come from the germline V gene. V shed 4 bases, J shed 7 bases, and the junction held 13 bases outside the gene matches. CDR3 DNA: TGTGCCAGCAGCTACAGCGCGGACAGGGGAGGAAGTGAAGCTTTCTTT. Its protein product is CASSYSADRGGSEAFF.

This clonotype has only a few counts. The V gene is TRBV5-1, the J gene TRBJ2-5; TRBD2 matches 8 bases. CDR3 length: 15 residues. From germline, CDR1 is SGHRS and CDR2 YFSETQ. V was clipped by 1 base and J by 7 bases; unmatched bases: 9. The CDR3 loop is CASSLFSGSGGTQYF. Written as DNA, the CDR3 is TGCGCCAGCAGCTTGTTCAGCGGGAGTGGTGGGACCCAGTACTTC.

In its sample, this clonotype was seen a few times. This sequence joins TRBV11-2 and TRBJ2-5; 7 bases line up with TRBD2. Per germline, CDR1 SGHAT and CDR2 FQNNGV. The V and J ends lost 1 base and 9 bases, in that order; junction bases with no gene match: 11. The CDR3 consists of 15 residues. The CDR3 DNA reads TGTGCCAGCAGCTTAGTAGCTAGCGGAGCCGCAGCCCAGTACTTC. Protein: CASSLVASGAAAQYF.

This clonotype was counted once. Since a much larger clone is just one base distant, this may be a read error. The genes are TRBV7-2 and TRBJ2-7, with TRBD2 matching over 7 bases. After removal of 1 base from V and 7 bases from J, the junction contained 10 bases not matched to a gene. The CDR3 is 15 residues long. The germline CDR1 and CDR2 sequences are SGHTA and FQGNSA. The CDR3 coding sequence is TGTGCCAGCAGCTTAGTGGGGGGGGGAGCGGGAGAGCAGTACTTC. It is translated as CASSLVGGGAGEQYF.

This clonotype was counted at least ten times. The rearrangement uses TRBV20-1 and TRBJ2-1, with D tentatively TRBD2 (6 bases). The germline CDR1 and CDR2 sequences are DFQATT and SNEGSKA (reference sequence). This CDR3 region has 14 residues. Trimming took off 3 bases at V and 0 bases at J, with 9 bases between the two ends. The CDR3 nucleotides are TGCAGTGCTAGTTCCGGGAGCTCCTACAATGAGCAGTTCTTC. It codes for CSASSGSSYNEQFF.

This clonotype was seen a handful of times. The chain has TRBV10-1 and TRBJ2-3, with 9 bases identical to TRBD1. V trimming: 6 bases; J trimming: 6 bases; junction bases outside the gene matches: 7. CDR3 length equals 14 residues. Germline V lookup: CDR1 WNHNN, CDR2 SYGVQD (reference sequence). The CDR3 DNA reads TGCGCCAGCAGCGAAGACAGGGGGGCGGATACGCAGTATTTT. Its translation is CASSEDRGADTQYF.